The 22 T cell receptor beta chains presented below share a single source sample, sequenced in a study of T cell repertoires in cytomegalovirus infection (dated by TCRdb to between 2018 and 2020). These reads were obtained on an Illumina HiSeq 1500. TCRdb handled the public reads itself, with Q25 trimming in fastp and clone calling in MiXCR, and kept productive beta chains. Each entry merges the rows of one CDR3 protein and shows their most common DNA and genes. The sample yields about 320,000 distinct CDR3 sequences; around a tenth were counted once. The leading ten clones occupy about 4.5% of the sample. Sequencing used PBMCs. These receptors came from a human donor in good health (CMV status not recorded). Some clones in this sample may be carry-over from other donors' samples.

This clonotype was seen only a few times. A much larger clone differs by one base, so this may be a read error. In DNA form, the CDR3 reads TGTGCCAGCAGCTTAGACAATGAGCAGTTCTTC. Residues: CASSLDNEQFF. This chain uses TRBV7-6 with TRBJ2-1; D is unclear. Germline-derived CDR1 and CDR2 are SGHVS and FNYEAQ. The germline V and J ends were trimmed by 1 base and 5 bases, with 0 bases remaining between them. CDR3 length equals 11 residues.

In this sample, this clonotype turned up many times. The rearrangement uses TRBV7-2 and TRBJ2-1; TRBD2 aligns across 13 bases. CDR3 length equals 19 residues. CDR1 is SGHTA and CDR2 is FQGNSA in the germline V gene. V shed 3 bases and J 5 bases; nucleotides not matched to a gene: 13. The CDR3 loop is CASSLSRVTSGRRNNEQFF. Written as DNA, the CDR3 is TGTGCCAGCAGCTTGTCTCGGGTGACTAGCGGGAGGAGAAACAATGAGCAGTTCTTC.

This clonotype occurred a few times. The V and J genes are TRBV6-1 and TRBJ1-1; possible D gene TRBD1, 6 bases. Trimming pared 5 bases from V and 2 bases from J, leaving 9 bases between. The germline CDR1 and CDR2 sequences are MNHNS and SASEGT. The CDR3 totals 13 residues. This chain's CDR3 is CASSTDRNTEAFF. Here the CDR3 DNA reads TGTGCCAGCAGTACGGACAGAAACACTGAAGCTTTCTTT.

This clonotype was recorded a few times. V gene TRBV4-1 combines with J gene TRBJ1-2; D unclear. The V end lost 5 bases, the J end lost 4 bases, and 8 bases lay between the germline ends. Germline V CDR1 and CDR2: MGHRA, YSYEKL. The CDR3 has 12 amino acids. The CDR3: CASSTWSYGYTF. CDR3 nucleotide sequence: TGCGCCAGCAGCACGTGGAGCTATGGCTACACCTTC.

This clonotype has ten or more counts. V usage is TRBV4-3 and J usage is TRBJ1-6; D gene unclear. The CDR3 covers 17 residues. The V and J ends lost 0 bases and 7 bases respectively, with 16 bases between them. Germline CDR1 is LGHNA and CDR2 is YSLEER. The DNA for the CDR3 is TGCGCCAGCAGCCAAGATTGGCAGAACAATCTAAATTCACCCCTCCACTTT. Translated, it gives CASSQDWQNNLNSPLHF.

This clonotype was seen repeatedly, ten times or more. The CDR3 DNA follows: TGTGCCAGCAGTCAACTAAGGACTAGCGGTCACAATGAGCAGTTCTTC. This sequence encodes CASSQLRTSGHNEQFF. The chain recombines TRBV6-2 or TRBV6-3 with TRBJ2-1; TRBD2 matches 10 bases. In germline, CDR1 is MNHEY, CDR2 SVGEGT. The CDR3 runs 16 residues. The ends lost 5 bases at V and 5 bases at J; junction bases unmatched: 9.

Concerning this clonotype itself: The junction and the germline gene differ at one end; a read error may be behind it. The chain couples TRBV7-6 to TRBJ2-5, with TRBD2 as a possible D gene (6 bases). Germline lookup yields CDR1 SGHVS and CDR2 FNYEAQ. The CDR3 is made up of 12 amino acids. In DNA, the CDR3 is TGTGCCAGCCGCCCTGCGGGACCACGGCTTCACTTC. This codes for CASRPAGPRLHF.

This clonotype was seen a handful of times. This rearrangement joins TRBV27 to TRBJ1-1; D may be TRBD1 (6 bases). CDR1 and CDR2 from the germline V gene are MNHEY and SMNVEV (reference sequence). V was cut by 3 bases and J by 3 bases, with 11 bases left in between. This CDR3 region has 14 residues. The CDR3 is CASSFQGRHTEAFF. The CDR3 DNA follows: TGTGCCAGCAGTTTTCAGGGGCGGCACACTGAAGCTTTCTTT.

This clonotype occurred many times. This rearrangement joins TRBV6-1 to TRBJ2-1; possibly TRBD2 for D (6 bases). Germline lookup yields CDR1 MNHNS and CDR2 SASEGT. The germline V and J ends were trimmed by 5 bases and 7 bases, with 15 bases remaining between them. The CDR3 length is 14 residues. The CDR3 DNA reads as TGTGCCAGCAGTTCCCTGGGGGGAGGTAATGAGCAGTTCTTC. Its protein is CASSSLGGGNEQFF.

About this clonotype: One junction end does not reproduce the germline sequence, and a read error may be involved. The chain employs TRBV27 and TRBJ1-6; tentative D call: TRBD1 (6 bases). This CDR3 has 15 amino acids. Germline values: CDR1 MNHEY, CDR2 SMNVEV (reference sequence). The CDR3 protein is CASSLLQGRDSPLHF. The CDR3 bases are TGTGCCAGCAGCTTATTACAGGGTCGGGATTCACCCCTCCACTTT.

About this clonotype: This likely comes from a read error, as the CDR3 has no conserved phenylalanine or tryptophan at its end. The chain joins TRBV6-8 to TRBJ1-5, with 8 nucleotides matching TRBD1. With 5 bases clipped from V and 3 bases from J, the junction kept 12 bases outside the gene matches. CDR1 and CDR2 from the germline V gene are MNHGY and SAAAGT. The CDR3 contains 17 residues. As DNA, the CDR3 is TGTGCCAGCAGTCTACTCTCAGGGGGCACGGACAATCAGCCCCAGCATTAT. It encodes CASSLLSGGTDNQPQHY.

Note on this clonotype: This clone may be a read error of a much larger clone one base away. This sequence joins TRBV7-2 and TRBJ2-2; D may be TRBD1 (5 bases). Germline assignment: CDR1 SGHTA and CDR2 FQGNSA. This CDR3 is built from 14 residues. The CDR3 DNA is TGTCCCAGCAGCAACGAATGGGGCTCCGGGGAGCTGTTTTTT. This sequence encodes CPSSNEWGSGELFF.

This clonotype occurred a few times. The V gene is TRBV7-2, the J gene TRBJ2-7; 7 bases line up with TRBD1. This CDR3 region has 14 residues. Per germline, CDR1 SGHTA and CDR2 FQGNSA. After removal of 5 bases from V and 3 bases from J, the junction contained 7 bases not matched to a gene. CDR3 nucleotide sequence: TGTGCCAGCAGCCTCAAGACAGGGTTCTACGAGCAGTACTTC. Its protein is CASSLKTGFYEQYF.

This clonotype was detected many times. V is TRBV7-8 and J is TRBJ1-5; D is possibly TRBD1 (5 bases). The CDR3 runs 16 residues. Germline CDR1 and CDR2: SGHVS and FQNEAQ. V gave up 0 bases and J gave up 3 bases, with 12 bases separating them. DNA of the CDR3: TGTGCCAGCAGCTTAGCGCAGGGCGTCCTCAATCAGCCCCAGCATTTT. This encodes CASSLAQGVLNQPQHF.

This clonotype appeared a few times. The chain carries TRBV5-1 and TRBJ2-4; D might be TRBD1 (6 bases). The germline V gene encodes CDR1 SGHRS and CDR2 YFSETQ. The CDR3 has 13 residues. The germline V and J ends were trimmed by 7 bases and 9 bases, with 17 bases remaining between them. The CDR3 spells CASCLGAGAIQYF. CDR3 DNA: TGCGCCAGCTGCCTGGGAGCAGGGGCCATTCAGTACTTC.

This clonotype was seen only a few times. Written as DNA, the CDR3 is TGTGCCAGCTCACCCCTGGGGGCGGGGGCTTACAATGAGCAGTTCTTC. It encodes CASSPLGAGAYNEQFF. The chain combines TRBV18 with TRBJ2-1; D might be TRBD2 (7 bases). Trimming took off 3 bases at V and 4 bases at J, with 16 bases between the two ends. The germline V gene has CDR1 KGHSH and CDR2 LQKENI. The CDR3 covers 16 residues.

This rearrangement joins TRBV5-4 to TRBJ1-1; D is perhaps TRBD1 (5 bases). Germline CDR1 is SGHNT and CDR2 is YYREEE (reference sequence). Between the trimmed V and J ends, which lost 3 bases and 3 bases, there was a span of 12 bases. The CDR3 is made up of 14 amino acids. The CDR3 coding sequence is TGTGCCAGCAGCTGGTCGGGACGGTACACTGAAGCTTTCTTT. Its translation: CASSWSGRYTEAFF.

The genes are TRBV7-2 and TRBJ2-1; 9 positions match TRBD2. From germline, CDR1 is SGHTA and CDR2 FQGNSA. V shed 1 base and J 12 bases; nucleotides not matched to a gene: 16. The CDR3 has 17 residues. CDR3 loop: CASSLVPPGLALAGQFF. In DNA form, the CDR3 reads TGTGCCAGCAGCTTAGTCCCCCCGGGACTAGCTTTGGCCGGGCAGTTCTTC.

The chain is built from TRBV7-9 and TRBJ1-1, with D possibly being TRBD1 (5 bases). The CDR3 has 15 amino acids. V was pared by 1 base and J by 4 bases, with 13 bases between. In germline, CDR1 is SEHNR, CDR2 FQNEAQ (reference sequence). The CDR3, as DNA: TGTGCCAGCAGCTTAGTTTCTGGGGGAGCCACTGAAGCTTTCTTT. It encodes CASSLVSGGATEAFF.

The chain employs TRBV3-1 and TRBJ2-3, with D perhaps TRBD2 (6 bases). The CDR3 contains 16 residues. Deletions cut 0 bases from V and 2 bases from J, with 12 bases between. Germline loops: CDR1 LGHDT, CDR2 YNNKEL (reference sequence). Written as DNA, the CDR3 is TGTGCCAGCAGCCAAGAAGGGACTGGCTACACAGATACGCAGTATTTT. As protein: CASSQEGTGYTDTQYF.

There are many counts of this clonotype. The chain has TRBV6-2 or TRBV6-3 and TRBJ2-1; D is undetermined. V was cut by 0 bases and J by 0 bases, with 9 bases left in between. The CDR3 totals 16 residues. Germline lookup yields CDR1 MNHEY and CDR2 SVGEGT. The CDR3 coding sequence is TGTGCCAGCAGTTACTCGAGCCATAGCTCCTACAATGAGCAGTTCTTC. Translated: CASSYSSHSSYNEQFF.

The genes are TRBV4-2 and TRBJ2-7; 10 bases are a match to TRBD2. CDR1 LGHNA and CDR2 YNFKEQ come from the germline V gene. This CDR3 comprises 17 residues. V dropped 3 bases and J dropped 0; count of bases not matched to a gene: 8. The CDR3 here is CASSHVAPSGGSYEQYF. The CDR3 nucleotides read TGTGCCAGCAGCCATGTCGCTCCTAGCGGGGGCTCCTACGAGCAGTACTTC.